This is a list of T cell receptor beta chains from one sample in a study of T cell responses to AZD1222 COVID-19 vaccine. Assay: immunoSEQ multiplex PCR; the TCRdb copy retains only in-frame clones and omits some. Of 150,000 to 180,000 clones in the sample, around nine tenths were seen once. The source material was peripheral blood, sampled on day 0 of AZD1222 vaccination. These receptors came from an adult in good health. The CDR3 runs from the conserved cysteine through the conserved F or W. Fields, in order: V gene, D gene, clone size, J gene, CDR3 DNA, CDR3 protein. The D gene is left open where the match is weak. A row's size may be missing; if present it is once, few, many or a size class.

V: TRBV3-1/TRBV3-2; D: .; size: .; J: TRBJ2-1; DNA: TGTGCCAGCAGCCCCATCCTGGATGACAATGAGCAGTTCTTC; CDR3: CASSPILDDNEQFF
V: TRBV5-5; D: .; size: .; J: TRBJ1-5; DNA: TGTGCCAGCAGCTTGCTCCTCCATCAGCCCCAGCATTTT; CDR3: CASSLLLHQPQHF
V: TRBV28; D: TRBD1; size: .; J: TRBJ1-3; DNA: TGTGCCAGCAGCTCCCAGGGGGCTGGAAACACCATATATTTT; CDR3: CASSSQGAGNTIYF
V: TRBV6-5; D: .; size: .; J: TRBJ1-1; DNA: TGTGCCAGCATTAAGGGTCCTAACACTGAAGCTTTCTTT; CDR3: CASIKGPNTEAFF
V: TRBV11-3; D: .; size: .; J: TRBJ2-2; DNA: TGTGCCAGCAGCTTTCCCCGGGCCATCACCGGGGAGCTGTTTTTT; CDR3: CASSFPRAITGELFF
V: TRBV5-4; D: TRBD1; size: .; J: TRBJ2-2; DNA: TGTGCCAGCCCAAGCTCACCGGGACAGGGGAGGGAGCTGTTTTTT; CDR3: CASPSSPGQGRELFF
V: TRBV4-3; D: .; size: .; J: TRBJ1-2; DNA: TGCGCCAGCAGCCAAGATGGTCGCGGCTATGGCTACACCTTC; CDR3: CASSQDGRGYGYTF
V: TRBV9; D: .; size: .; J: TRBJ2-1; DNA: TGTGCCAGCAGTAGGAGGGCCTCCGATGAGCAGTTCTTC; CDR3: CASSRRASDEQFF
V: TRBV19; D: .; size: .; J: TRBJ1-1; DNA: TGTGCCAGTAGTATCAACAAGGATTGGGGCCTGAACACTGAAGCTTTCTTT; CDR3: CASSINKDWGLNTEAFF
V: TRBV4-2; D: .; size: once; J: TRBJ2-7; DNA: TGTGCCAGCAGCCAGGCCGGGGCCTACGAGCAGTACTTC; CDR3: CASSQAGAYEQYF
V: TRBV4-3; D: TRBD2; size: .; J: TRBJ2-3; DNA: TGCGCCAGCAGCCACGCCACGCTTTCCGGGACTAGCGGGGCCACAGATACGCAGTATTTT; CDR3: CASSHATLSGTSGATDTQYF
V: TRBV21-1; D: .; size: .; J: TRBJ2-3; DNA: TGTGCCAGCAGCAATCTTACCCCGGTGCTGCCCGCCGACCGAGAAGATACGCAGTATTTT; CDR3: CASSNLTPVLPADREDTQYF
V: TRBV7-8; D: .; size: once; J: TRBJ1-6; DNA: TGTGCCAGCAGCTTAGCCCGGGGGCCCATAAAAGATTCACCCCTCCACTTT; CDR3: CASSLARGPIKDSPLHF
V: TRBV6-4; D: TRBD1; size: .; J: TRBJ2-2; DNA: TGTGCCAGCAGTGACTCTGGGCAGGGGGCGAACACCGGGGAGCTGTTTTTT; CDR3: CASSDSGQGANTGELFF
V: TRBV5-4; D: .; size: few; J: TRBJ1-1; DNA: TGTGCCAGCAGCTTGGTGTCACGGGGCACTGAAGCTTTCTTT; CDR3: CASSLVSRGTEAFF
V: TRBV7-2; D: TRBD1; size: .; J: TRBJ1-1; DNA: TGTGCCAGCAGCCCCCTCCCCCGACAGGGTAGAGAAGCTTTCTTT; CDR3: CASSPLPRQGREAFF
V: TRBV2; D: TRBD2; size: .; J: TRBJ2-2; DNA: TGTGCCAGCAGCCGCGGACTAGCGGGGGGGCGCGACACCGGGGAGCTGTTTTTT; CDR3: CASSRGLAGGRDTGELFF
V: TRBV9; D: .; size: .; J: TRBJ1-1; DNA: TGTGCCAGCAGCGTAGGGGTAAGGGCGAGGGCTTTCTTT; CDR3: CASSVGVRARAFF
V: TRBV2; D: .; size: few; J: TRBJ1-4; DNA: TGTGCCAGCACCAGCGAATATGAAAAACTGTTTTTT; CDR3: CASTSEYEKLFF
V: TRBV12-3/TRBV12-4; D: TRBD1; size: .; J: TRBJ2-2; DNA: TGTGCCAGCAGTCCGGACAGGGCCGGGGAGCTGTTTTTT; CDR3: CASSPDRAGELFF
V: TRBV6-2/TRBV6-3; D: .; size: .; J: TRBJ1-2; DNA: TGTGCCAGCAGTACTCGGACAGACTCTAACTATGGCTACACCTTC; CDR3: CASSTRTDSNYGYTF
V: TRBV27; D: .; size: .; J: TRBJ1-5; DNA: TGTGCCAGCAGTGCGACTCCTTATTATCAGCCCCAGCATTTT; CDR3: CASSATPYYQPQHF
V: TRBV15; D: .; size: .; J: TRBJ1-6; DNA: TGTGCCAGCAAGGGGACCAGCTCCTATAATTCACCCCTCCACTTT; CDR3: CASKGTSSYNSPLHF
V: TRBV4-1; D: .; size: .; J: TRBJ2-3; DNA: TGCGCCAGCAGCCCCGCGGGCGGCACAGATACGCAGTATTTT; CDR3: CASSPAGGTDTQYF
V: TRBV30; D: .; size: .; J: TRBJ1-1; DNA: TGTGCCTGGAGTGTCCGGGACACCACTGAAGCTTTCTTT; CDR3: CAWSVRDTTEAFF
V: TRBV5-5; D: .; size: .; J: TRBJ1-1; DNA: TGTGCCAGCAGCCCGGAGGGGGTAGGTGAAGCTTTCTTT; CDR3: CASSPEGVGEAFF
V: TRBV5-1; D: .; size: few; J: TRBJ1-4; DNA: TGCGCCAGCACCCTCGTTCCGGGGGGCATAGGCGAAAAACTGTTTTTT; CDR3: CASTLVPGGIGEKLFF
V: TRBV30; D: TRBD1; size: .; J: TRBJ1-1; DNA: TGTGCCTGGAGGACAGGGCGAGACACTGAAGCTTTCTTT; CDR3: CAWRTGRDTEAFF
V: TRBV4-1; D: .; size: once; J: TRBJ1-1; DNA: TGCGCCAGCAGCTCCATTCTCCGGGGGAACACTGAAGCTTTCTTT; CDR3: CASSSILRGNTEAFF
V: TRBV5-4; D: .; size: .; J: TRBJ1-2; DNA: TGTGCCAGCAGCTTGGGGGGAGAGAGCCCCGGCTACACCTTC; CDR3: CASSLGGESPGYTF
V: TRBV7-9; D: TRBD2; size: .; J: TRBJ2-5; DNA: TGTGCCAGCAGCCGATGGACTAGCCAAGAGACCCAGTACTTC; CDR3: CASSRWTSQETQYF
V: TRBV14; D: .; size: .; J: TRBJ2-3; DNA: TGTGCCAGCAGCCACACCGAGCGGTCTAGGACAGATACGCAGTATTTT; CDR3: CASSHTERSRTDTQYF
V: TRBV10-1; D: TRBD1; size: .; J: TRBJ1-2; DNA: TGCGCCAGCAGAGCGGAGCTGGGGACAGGGAAGGGGAGCTATGGCTACACCTTC; CDR3: CASRAELGTGKGSYGYTF
V: TRBV19; D: TRBD2; size: .; J: TRBJ2-1; DNA: TGTGCCAGTAGTATCGACCGGACTAGTATCTCCTACAATGAGCAGTTCTTC; CDR3: CASSIDRTSISYNEQFF
V: TRBV6-2/TRBV6-3; D: .; size: .; J: TRBJ2-3; DNA: TGTGCCAGCAGTTACTCGAGAGTCCCGAGCACAGATACGCAGTATTTT; CDR3: CASSYSRVPSTDTQYF
V: TRBV4-1; D: .; size: once; J: TRBJ1-6; DNA: TGCGCCAGCAGCCAGGCCCGGAGGGGAGGTTCCTATAATTCACCCCTCCACTTT; CDR3: CASSQARRGGSYNSPLHF
V: TRBV5-1; D: .; size: .; J: TRBJ1-3; DNA: TGCGCCAGCAGCTTTGGTCTGCTCGGGCGAGGAAACACCATATATTTT; CDR3: CASSFGLLGRGNTIYF
V: TRBV2; D: TRBD1; size: .; J: TRBJ1-2; DNA: TGTGCCAGCAGATGGGACAGGGTTGTCTCTGGCTACACCTTC; CDR3: CASRWDRVVSGYTF
V: TRBV18; D: .; size: .; J: TRBJ1-2; DNA: TGTGCCAGCTCAACAAACAGGGATTTGTATGGCTACACCTTC; CDR3: CASSTNRDLYGYTF
V: TRBV7-3; D: .; size: .; J: TRBJ1-3; DNA: TGTGCCAGCAGCCCAGGCGGACGGGAGTCTGGAAACACCATATATTTT; CDR3: CASSPGGRESGNTIYF
V: TRBV5-1; D: TRBD1; size: .; J: TRBJ1-2; DNA: TGCGCCAGCAGCTTGGGACCGGGACAGGGAATCTATGGCTACACCTTC; CDR3: CASSLGPGQGIYGYTF